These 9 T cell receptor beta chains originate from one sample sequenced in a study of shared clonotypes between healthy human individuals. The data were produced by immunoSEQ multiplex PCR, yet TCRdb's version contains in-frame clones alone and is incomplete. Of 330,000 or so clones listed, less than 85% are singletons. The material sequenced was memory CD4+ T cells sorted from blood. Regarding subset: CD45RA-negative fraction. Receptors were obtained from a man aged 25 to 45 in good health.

The CDR3 reads CGCSSGNTIYF. CDR3 coding DNA: TGTGGCTGCAGCTCTGGAAACACCATATATTTT. The J gene is TRBJ1-3, the V gene TRBV6-6; D not resolved. Germline CDR1 reads MNHNY; CDR2 reads SVGAGI (reference sequence). The CDR3 has 11 residues.

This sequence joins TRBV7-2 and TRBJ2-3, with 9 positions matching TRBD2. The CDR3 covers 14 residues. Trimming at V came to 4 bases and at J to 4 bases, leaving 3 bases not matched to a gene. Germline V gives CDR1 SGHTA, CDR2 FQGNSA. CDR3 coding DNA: TGTGCCAGCAGCTGGGGACTAGCAGCAGATACGCAGTATTTT. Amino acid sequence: CASSWGLAADTQYF. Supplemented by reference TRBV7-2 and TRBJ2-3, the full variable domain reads GAGVSQSPSNKVTEKGKDVELRCDPISGHTALYWYRQSLGQGLEFLIYFQGNSAPDKSGLPSDRFSAERTGGSVSTLTIQRTQQEDSAVYLCASSWGLAADTQYFGPGTRLTVL.

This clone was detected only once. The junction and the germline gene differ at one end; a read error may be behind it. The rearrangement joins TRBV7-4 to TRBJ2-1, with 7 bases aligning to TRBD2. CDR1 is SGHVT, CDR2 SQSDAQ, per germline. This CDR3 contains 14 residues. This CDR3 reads CPWGGNSSYNEQFF. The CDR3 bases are TGCCCGTGGGGGGGAAACAGCTCCTACAATGAGCAGTTCTTC.

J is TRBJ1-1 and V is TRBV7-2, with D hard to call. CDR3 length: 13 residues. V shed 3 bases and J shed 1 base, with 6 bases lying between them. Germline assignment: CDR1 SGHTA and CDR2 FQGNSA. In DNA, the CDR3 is TGTGCCAGCAGCTTGTGGGCGAACACTGAAGCTTTCTTT. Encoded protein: CASSLWANTEAFF.

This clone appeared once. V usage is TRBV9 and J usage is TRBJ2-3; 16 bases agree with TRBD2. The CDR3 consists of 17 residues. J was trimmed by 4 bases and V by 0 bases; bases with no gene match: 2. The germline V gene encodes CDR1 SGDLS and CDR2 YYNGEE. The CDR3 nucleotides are TGTGCCAGCAGCGTAGAGGGACTAGCGGGAGGGTCAGATACGCAGTATTTT. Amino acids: CASSVEGLAGGSDTQYF.

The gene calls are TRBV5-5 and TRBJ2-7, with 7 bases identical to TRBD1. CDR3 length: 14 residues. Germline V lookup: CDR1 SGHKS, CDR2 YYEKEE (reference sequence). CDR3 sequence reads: CGATSEPGGYEQYF. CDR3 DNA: TGTGGCGCGACGAGTGAGCCAGGGGGCTACGAGCAGTACTTC.

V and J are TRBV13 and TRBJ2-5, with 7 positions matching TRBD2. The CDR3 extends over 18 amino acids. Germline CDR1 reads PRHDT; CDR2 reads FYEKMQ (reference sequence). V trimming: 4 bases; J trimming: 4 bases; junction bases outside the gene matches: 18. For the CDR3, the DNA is TGTGCCAGCAGCTCAATTCTAGCGGAGGGCCTCTTGGGAGAGACCCAGTACTTC. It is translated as CASSSILAEGLLGETQYF.

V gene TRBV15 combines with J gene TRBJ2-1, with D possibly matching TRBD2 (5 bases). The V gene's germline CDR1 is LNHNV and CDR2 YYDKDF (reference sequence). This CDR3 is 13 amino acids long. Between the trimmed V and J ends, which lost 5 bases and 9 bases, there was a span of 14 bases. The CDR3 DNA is TGTGCCACCAGCCGAGGGCCCAGTCGTGAGCAGTTCTTC. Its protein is CATSRGPSREQFF. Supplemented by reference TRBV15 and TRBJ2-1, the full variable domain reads DAMVIQNPRYQVTQFGKPVTLSCSQTLNHNVMYWYQQKSSQAPKLLFHYYDKDFNNEADTPDNFQSRRPNTSFCFLDIRSPGLGDTAMYLCATSRGPSREQFFGPGTRLTVL.

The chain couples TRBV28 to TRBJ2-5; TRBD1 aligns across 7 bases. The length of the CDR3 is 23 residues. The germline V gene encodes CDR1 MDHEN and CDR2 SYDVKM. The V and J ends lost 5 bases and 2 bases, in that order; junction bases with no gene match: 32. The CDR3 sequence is CASSDYLLLGQQDEGTEQETQYF. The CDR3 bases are TGTGCCAGCAGTGACTACCTGCTGCTTGGGCAACAAGACGAAGGGACAGAACAAGAGACCCAGTACTTC. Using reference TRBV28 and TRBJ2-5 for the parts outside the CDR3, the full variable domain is DVKVTQSSRYLVKRTGEKVFLECVQDMDHENMFWYRQDPGLGLRLIYFSYDVKMKEKGDIPEGYSVSREKKERFSLILESASTNQTSMYLCASSDYLLLGQQDEGTEQETQYFGPGTRLLVL.